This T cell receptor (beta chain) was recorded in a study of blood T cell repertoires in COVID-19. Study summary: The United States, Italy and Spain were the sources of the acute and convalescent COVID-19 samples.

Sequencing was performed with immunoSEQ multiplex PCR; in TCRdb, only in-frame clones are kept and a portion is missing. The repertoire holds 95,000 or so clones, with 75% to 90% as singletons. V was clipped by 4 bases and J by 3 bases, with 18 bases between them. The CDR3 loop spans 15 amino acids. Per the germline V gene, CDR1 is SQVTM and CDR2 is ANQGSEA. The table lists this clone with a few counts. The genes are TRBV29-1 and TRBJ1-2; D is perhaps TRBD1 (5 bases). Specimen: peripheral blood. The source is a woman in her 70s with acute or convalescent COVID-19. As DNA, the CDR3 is TGCAGCGTTGGTTTTTCGGGTGCAGGGCACTATGGCTACACCTTC. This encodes CSVGFSGAGHYGYTF.